This passage covers 32 T cell receptor beta chains from one sample sequenced in a study of T cell changes during pregnancy in multiple sclerosis. The table came from immunoSEQ multiplex PCR; TCRdb's copy has only in-frame clones and leaves some out. In the table there are about 50,000 clones, 90% of which are singletons. The sequencing here drew on peripheral blood, taken after pregnancy. The receptors here all came from a female donor in good health, enrolled as a control in a pregnancy study.

The chain uses TRBV5-4 and TRBJ2-3, with D possibly matching TRBD2 (5 bases). The ends were cut back, 3 bases at V and 8 bases at J, with 13 bases in the middle. Looked up from germline, CDR1 is SGHNT and CDR2 is YYREEE (reference sequence). The CDR3 is made up of 13 amino acids. The CDR3, as DNA: TGTGCCAGCAGCTCGGAGGCCCGGGGTACGCAGTATTTT. It translates to CASSSEARGTQYF.

The chain carries TRBV7-8 and TRBJ2-1; 8 bases fit TRBD2. Germline-derived CDR1 and CDR2 are SGHVS and FQNEAQ. There are 13 residues in the CDR3. V was pared by 5 bases and J by 9 bases, with 6 bases of the junction left unmatched. The DNA of the CDR3 is TGTGCCAGCAGCGTAAGACTAGCGCCTGAGCAGTTCTTC. This translates into CASSVRLAPEQFF. Full variable domain (remainder filled in from reference TRBV7-8 and TRBJ2-1): GAGVSQSPRYKVAKRGQDVALRCDPISGHVSLFWYQQALGQGPEFLTYFQNEAQLDKSGLPSDRFFAERPEGSVSTLKIQRTQQEDSAVYLCASSVRLAPEQFFGPGTRLTVL.

The chain is built from TRBV7-3 and TRBJ1-1, with a possible D match to TRBD1 (6 bases). Trimming shortened V by 5 bases and J by 1 base, and 14 bases separated the two germline ends. The CDR3 runs 15 residues. Per the germline V gene, CDR1 is SGHTA and CDR2 is FQGTGA. CDR3 sequence reads: CASSPSRTANTEAFF. DNA of the CDR3: TGTGCCAGCAGCCCCAGTCGGACAGCGAACACTGAAGCTTTCTTT.

The rearrangement uses TRBV7-7 and TRBJ2-3, with a weak D call TRBD1 (6 bases). CDR3 size: 14 residues. Per germline, CDR1 SSHAT and CDR2 FNYEAQ (reference sequence). The V end was cut by 6 bases, the J end by 2 bases, with 12 bases between. CDR3 sequence: CASSQGSYTDTQYF. The DNA of the CDR3 is TGTGCCAGCAGTCAGGGGTCGTACACAGATACGCAGTATTTT.

The chain couples TRBV28 to TRBJ2-7; tentative D call: TRBD2 (7 bases). Germline V gene lookup returns CDR1 MDHEN and CDR2 SYDVKM. V was trimmed by 2 bases and J by 7 bases, leaving 18 bases between them. The length of the CDR3 is 15 residues. The CDR3 coding sequence is TGTGCCAGCAGTTTAGTTTTTCGGGGGGCGCGAGAGCAGTACTTC. This sequence encodes CASSLVFRGAREQYF.

This chain links TRBV5-1 with TRBJ2-3; TRBD2 matches 7 bases. This CDR3 contains 16 residues. V was pared by 3 bases and J by 2 bases, with 9 bases of the junction left unmatched. Germline V gives CDR1 SGHRS, CDR2 YFSETQ. The CDR3 sequence: CASSSSGTTLTDTQYF. The DNA for the CDR3 is TGCGCCAGCAGCTCCTCAGGGACTACCCTCACAGATACGCAGTATTTT.

The J gene is TRBJ1-2, the V gene TRBV6-1, with 7 positions matching TRBD1. The CDR3 sequence is 14 residues long. From germline, CDR1 is MNHNS and CDR2 SASEGT. J gave up 2 bases and V 6 bases, and 6 bases lay outside the gene matches. The CDR3 nucleotides are TGTGCCAGCAGGGACAGGCCATCAAACTATGGCTACACCTTC. This translates into CASRDRPSNYGYTF.

The chain has TRBV6-1 and TRBJ1-5, with 7 bases that match TRBD1. CDR3 length: 14 amino acids. V was pared by 4 bases and J by 4 bases, with 4 bases of the junction left unmatched. Germline CDR1 reads MNHNS; CDR2 reads SASEGT. CDR3 residues: CASSAPGGNQPQHF. In DNA, the CDR3 is TGTGCCAGCAGTGCCCCAGGGGGAAATCAGCCCCAGCATTTT.

J is TRBJ1-1 and V is TRBV5-6; possible D gene TRBD1, 5 bases. Germline values: CDR1 SGHDT, CDR2 YYEEEE. This CDR3 has 17 residues. The V end lost 0 bases, the J end lost 0 bases, and 15 bases lay between the germline ends. Here the CDR3 reads CASSLVWVEDMNTEAFF. In nucleotides, the CDR3 is TGTGCCAGCAGCTTGGTTTGGGTCGAGGACATGAACACTGAAGCTTTCTTT.

The chain joins TRBV19 to TRBJ1-6; unclear D gene. With 5 bases removed from V and 10 bases from J, the gap between germline ends came to 9 bases. The germline V gene encodes CDR1 LNHDA and CDR2 SQIVND (reference sequence). This CDR3 spans 12 amino acids. For the CDR3, the DNA is TGTGCCAGTAGTTTGGCGGAATCACCCCTCCACTTT. It yields the protein CASSLAESPLHF.

The V and J genes are TRBV11-2 and TRBJ1-1, with 7 bases matching TRBD1. Germline CDR1 and CDR2: SGHAT and FQNNGV. With V trimmed by 5 bases and J by 3 bases, 6 bases remained unmatched. CDR3 size: 14 residues. CDR3 loop: CASSPLTGDTEAFF. The DNA of the CDR3 is TGTGCCAGCAGCCCCCTTACAGGGGACACTGAAGCTTTCTTT. Complete variable domain (other parts from reference TRBV11-2 and TRBJ1-1): EAGVAQSPRYKIIEKRQSVAFWCNPISGHATLYWYQQILGQGPKLLIQFQNNGVVDDSQLPKDRFSAERLKGVDSTLKIQPAKLEDSAVYLCASSPLTGDTEAFFGQGTRLTVV.

The rearrangement joins TRBV27 to TRBJ1-2; a possible D gene is TRBD1 (5 bases). Trimming removed 7 bases at V and 4 bases at J, with 16 bases between. This CDR3 has 14 amino acids. Germline V CDR1 and CDR2: MNHEY, SMNVEV (reference sequence). CDR3 nucleotide sequence: TGTGCCAGCAAACCTTCAGGGTATCGCTATGGCTACACCTTC. Residues: CASKPSGYRYGYTF.

The V and J genes are TRBV9 and TRBJ1-1; tentatively, D is TRBD1 (5 bases). The CDR3 totals 15 residues. The V gene's germline CDR1 is SGDLS and CDR2 YYNGEE. V lost 8 bases and J 8 bases, leaving 25 bases between the germline ends. This CDR3 is CASNQGRSLNEEAFF. The CDR3 nucleotides are TGTGCCAGTAATCAGGGCAGGTCCTTAAATGAGGAAGCTTTCTTT. The whole variable domain, filled in from reference TRBV9 and TRBJ1-1, reads DSGVTQTPKHLITATGQRVTLRCSPRSGDLSVYWYQQSLDQGLQFLIQYYNGEERAKGNILERFSAQQFPDLHSELNLSSLELGDSALYFCASNQGRSLNEEAFFGQGTRLTVV.

The V gene is TRBV18, the J gene TRBJ1-6, with 7 bases that match TRBD1. J was trimmed by 0 bases and V by 0 bases; bases with no gene match: 2. This CDR3 has 17 residues. Germline V gene sequence: CDR1 KGHSH, CDR2 LQKENI. This CDR3 reads CASSPPGQSSYNSPLHF. The CDR3 DNA reads as TGTGCCAGCTCACCACCGGGACAGTCCTCCTATAATTCACCCCTCCACTTT.

The CDR3, as DNA: TGCGCCAGCAGCGGCAGCGGGGCCCACAATGAGCAGTTCTTC. Its protein is CASSGSGAHNEQFF. The rearrangement links TRBV5-1 to TRBJ2-1, with TRBD2 identical over 7 bases. Germline V gene lookup returns CDR1 SGHRS and CDR2 YFSETQ. J lost 5 bases, V lost 4 bases, and 6 bases had no gene match. This CDR3 contains 14 residues.

The chain is built from TRBV7-3 and TRBJ2-5; 11 nucleotides align to TRBD2. Germline CDR1 reads SGHTA; CDR2 reads FQGTGA. The CDR3 runs 18 residues. The junction had 15 bases not matched to a gene; V was cut back by 5 bases and J by 4 bases. The CDR3 nucleotides are TGTGCCAGCAGCCCTACTAGCGGGGGCTCCCTTTGGGCAGAGACCCAGTACTTC. This codes for CASSPTSGGSLWAETQYF. Looking up the rest from reference TRBV7-3 and TRBJ2-5 gives the full variable domain: GAGVSQTPSNKVTEKGKYVELRCDPISGHTALYWYRQSLGQGPEFLIYFQGTGAADDSGLPNDRFFAVRPEGSVSTLKIQRTERGDSAVYLCASSPTSGGSLWAETQYFGPGTRLLVL.

The chain recombines TRBV7-2 with TRBJ2-3; no reliable D call. Germline CDR1 SGHTA, CDR2 FQGNSA. CDR3 length: 13 residues. Trimming stripped 4 bases from V and 2 bases from J, with 7 bases between. The CDR3 is CASSSDFTDTQYF. CDR3 in DNA: TGTGCCAGCAGCTCCGACTTCACAGATACGCAGTATTTT.

Here the CDR3 reads CASSSVPKAGRTDTQYF. Written as DNA, the CDR3 is TGTGCCAGCTCATCAGTGCCCAAAGCGGGCCGGACAGATACGCAGTATTTT. The rearrangement joins TRBV18 to TRBJ2-3, with D perhaps matching TRBD2 (6 bases). V lost 5 bases and J lost 3, with 21 bases in between. CDR3 length: 17 amino acids. The germline CDR1 and CDR2 sequences are KGHSH and LQKENI.

The rearrangement joins TRBV6-1 to TRBJ1-6, with a weak D call TRBD1 (6 bases). Germline lookup yields CDR1 MNHNS and CDR2 SASEGT. The CDR3 is 15 amino acids. The V end was cut by 1 base, the J end by 11 bases, with 15 bases between. In nucleotides, the CDR3 is TGTGCCAGCAGTGAAGATCAGGGGTTTTTGGCACCCCTCCACTTT. As protein: CASSEDQGFLAPLHF.

The CDR3 DNA is TGTGCCAGTAGTACGGGACAGAAAAACATTCAGTACTTC. This encodes CASSTGQKNIQYF. The chain joins TRBV19 to TRBJ2-4; 7 positions match TRBD1. V dropped 4 bases and J dropped 4; count of bases not matched to a gene: 1. Germline CDR1 reads LNHDA; CDR2 reads SQIVND (reference sequence). The CDR3 covers 13 residues.

This clone has a single count. The chain has TRBV5-1 and TRBJ2-1, with 8 bases fitting TRBD2. Germline CDR1 is SGHRS and CDR2 is YFSETQ. The V gene end was trimmed by 3 bases and the J gene end by 10 bases; junction bases not matched to a gene: 3. This CDR3 contains 12 residues. CDR3 bases: TGCGCCAGCAGCTGGGTAGCGGGAGAGCAGTTCTTC. Its protein product is CASSWVAGEQFF.

The genes are TRBV5-6 and TRBJ2-2; D possibly corresponds to TRBD2 (6 bases). V lost 4 bases to trimming and J lost 5 bases, with 12 bases between them. Per the germline V gene, CDR1 is SGHDT and CDR2 is YYEEEE. The length of the CDR3 is 14 residues. The CDR3 nucleotides read TGTGCCAGCAGCGGGGGACTTGAAACCGGGGAGCTGTTTTTT. Translation gives CASSGGLETGELFF.

The chain couples TRBV28 to TRBJ1-6, with TRBD1 identical over 8 bases. The CDR3 runs 16 residues. Trimming removed 5 bases from V and 6 bases from J; junction bases left unmatched: 9. CDR1 is MDHEN and CDR2 is SYDVKM in the germline V gene. DNA of the CDR3: TGTGCCAGCAGTATAACGGGACAGGCTTTTAATTCACCCCTCCACTTT. This encodes CASSITGQAFNSPLHF.

This clone showed up just a few times. V usage is TRBV6-4 and J usage is TRBJ2-2; 7 bases agree with TRBD2. The CDR3 extends over 16 amino acids. From germline, CDR1 is MRHNA and CDR2 SNTAGT. J was trimmed by 6 bases and V by 2 bases; bases with no gene match: 9. CDR3 in amino acids: CASSDNGGGSAGELFF. The CDR3 bases are TGTGCCAGCAGTGACAATGGCGGGGGATCGGCCGGGGAGCTGTTTTTT.

This CDR3 is CASSVQGGTEAFF. The CDR3 nucleotides read TGTGCCAGCAGCGTACAGGGTGGGACTGAAGCTTTCTTT. The rearrangement uses TRBV5-6 and TRBJ1-1, with D maybe TRBD1 (6 bases). The CDR3 is 13 residues long. CDR1 and CDR2 from the germline V gene are SGHDT and YYEEEE. The germline V and J ends were trimmed by 4 bases and 5 bases, with 12 bases remaining between them. Using reference TRBV5-6 and TRBJ1-1 for the parts outside the CDR3, the full variable domain is DAGVTQSPTHLIKTRGQQVTLRCSPKSGHDTVSWYQQALGQGPQFIFQYYEEEERQRGNFPDRFSGHQFPNYSSELNVNALLLGDSALYLCASSVQGGTEAFFGQGTRLTVV.

The rearrangement joins TRBV6-6 to TRBJ2-1; D gene uncertain. Germline V gene sequence: CDR1 MNHNY, CDR2 SVGAGI (reference sequence). With 2 bases removed from V and 12 bases from J, the gap between germline ends came to 14 bases. The CDR3 spans 13 residues. The CDR3 nucleotides read TGTGCCAGCAGTTACGGGCACCCCCAAGGGCAGTTCTTC. It translates to CASSYGHPQGQFF.

This clone is a singleton in its sample. The V call is TRBV5-5, the J call TRBJ1-2, with 10 bases fitting TRBD1. The CDR3 spans 15 residues. The ends lost 4 bases at V and 9 bases at J; junction bases unmatched: 12. Germline V gives CDR1 SGHKS, CDR2 YYEKEE (reference sequence). CDR3 DNA: TGTGCCAGCAGCCTAGCCCGGGACAGGGGACAAAGCTACACCTTC. Translated: CASSLARDRGQSYTF.

A remark on this clone: At one boundary the junction diverges from the germline segment, which might be a read error. The chain is built from TRBV5-4 and TRBJ1-4, with TRBD1 as a possible D gene (5 bases). This CDR3 is 15 amino acids long. Germline-derived CDR1 and CDR2 are SGHNT and YYREEE (reference sequence). The CDR3 DNA follows: TGTGCCAGCAGCCGCGGGGGGAGGGAGAATGGAAAACTGTTTTTT. Its protein is CASSRGGRENGKLFF.

The V call is TRBV7-6, the J call TRBJ1-3; tentatively, D is TRBD1 (6 bases). The CDR3 covers 15 residues. V was shortened by 5 bases and J by 0 bases, with 11 bases between the two germline ends. Per the germline V gene, CDR1 is SGHVS and CDR2 is FNYEAQ. CDR3: CASSLGTSSGNTIYF. The CDR3 region has the DNA TGTGCCAGCAGCCTCGGGACATCCTCTGGAAACACCATATATTTT.

This clone was detected a few times. The CDR3 protein is CASSSGVGDGYTF. Written as DNA, the CDR3 is TGTGCCAGCAGCTCAGGGGTCGGGGATGGCTACACCTTC. The V and J genes are TRBV7-9 and TRBJ1-2, with D possibly TRBD1 on 6 matching bases. Germline CDR1 reads SEHNR; CDR2 reads FQNEAQ (reference sequence). The CDR3 covers 13 residues. V was trimmed by 4 bases and J by 6 bases, leaving 12 bases between them.

The genes are TRBV7-8 and TRBJ1-1; D remains unclear. Trimming took off 7 bases at V and 1 base at J, with 10 bases between the two ends. Germline CDR1 and CDR2: SGHVS and FQNEAQ. This CDR3 has 13 amino acids. The CDR3 DNA reads TGTGCCAGCACGCTTCTAACGAACACTGAAGCTTTCTTT. It encodes CASTLLTNTEAFF.

The chain recombines TRBV21-1 with TRBJ1-2; the D call in the table, TRBD1, was not verified against the DNA. TRBV21-1 is annotated as a pseudogene. The CDR3 spans 13 residues. The CDR3 loop reads CANTKGTNYGYTF. In DNA form, the CDR3 reads TGTGCCAACACAAAGGGGACTAACTATGGCTACACCTTC.